This T cell receptor (beta chain) was captured in a study of shared clonotypes between healthy human individuals. Study at large: A few men and a couple of women, aged 18 to 49, were donors.

Clones were sequenced by immunoSEQ multiplex PCR, and TCRdb holds only the in-frame ones, with some missing. The table lists 1.5 million to 2.5 million clones, 85% to 95% of them singletons. The naive CD8 fraction comprised CD45RO-negative cells positively selected for CCR7 and excluded terminally differentiated effector memory CD45RA+ cells. All participating donors were Caucasian adults from Nashville, Tennessee. A remark on this clone: Its antigen is undetermined.

Study results and limitations: In contrast to clonotypes shared by all four donors, non-shared clonotypes had lower generation probabilities.

V lost 0 bases and J 5 bases, leaving 10 bases between the germline ends. The CDR3 runs to 15 residues. CDR1 is MGHRA, CDR2 YSYEKL, per germline. Sequencing was performed on naive CD8+ T cells sorted from blood. This sequence joins TRBV4-1 and TRBJ1-4, with no clear D. This clonotype originated in a man aged 18 to 29 in good health. This CDR3 reads CASSQDSLVNEKLFF. The CDR3, as DNA: TGCGCCAGCAGCCAAGATTCGCTCGTCAATGAAAAACTGTTTTTT.